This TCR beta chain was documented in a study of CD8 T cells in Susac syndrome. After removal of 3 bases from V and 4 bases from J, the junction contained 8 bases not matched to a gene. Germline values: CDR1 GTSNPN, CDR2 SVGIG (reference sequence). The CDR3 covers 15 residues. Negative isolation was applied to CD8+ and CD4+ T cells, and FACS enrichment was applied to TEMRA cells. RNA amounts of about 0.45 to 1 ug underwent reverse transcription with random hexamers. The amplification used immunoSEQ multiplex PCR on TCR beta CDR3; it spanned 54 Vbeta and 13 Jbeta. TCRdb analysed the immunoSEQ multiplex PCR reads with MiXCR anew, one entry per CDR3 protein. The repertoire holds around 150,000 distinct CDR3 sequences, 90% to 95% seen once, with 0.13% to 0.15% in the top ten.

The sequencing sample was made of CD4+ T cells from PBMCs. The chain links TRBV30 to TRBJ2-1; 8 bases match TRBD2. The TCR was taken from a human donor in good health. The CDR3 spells CAWRLLAGGYNEQFF. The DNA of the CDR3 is TGTGCCTGGAGATTACTTGCGGGGGGATACAATGAGCAGTTCTTC. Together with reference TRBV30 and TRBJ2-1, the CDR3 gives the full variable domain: SQTIHQWPATLVQPVGSPLSLECTVEGTSNPNLYWYRQAAGRGLQLLFYSVGIGQISSEVPQNLSASRPQDRQFILSSKKLLLSDSGFYLCAWRLLAGGYNEQFFGPGTRLTVL.